The clone carrying this T cell receptor beta chain is termed medium-sized. Its matching antigen is unknown. The sample originates from a study of circulating CD8 cells and anti-PD-1 response in melanoma. Study as a whole: Nivolumab was given intravenously at 3 mg/kg every 2 weeks. Study-level findings and limits: Published repertoire comparisons used only baseline and M1 samples. TIGIT repertoires were least diverse, DNEG repertoires most diverse.

TCR libraries were prepared from 15 ng of total RNA with the QIAseq Immune Repertoire TCR panel. TCRdb redid the calling of the reads with MiXCR, one entry per CDR3 protein. The table lists 1,000 to 1,500 distinct CDR3 sequences, 7.5% to 8% of them singletons, with approximately 16% in the top ten. Four subsets defined by PD-1 and/or TIGIT were sorted from live CD3+CD8+TCRalphabeta+ cells. The length of the CDR3 is 15 residues. The V gene lost 3 bases and the J gene lost 3 bases, with 13 bases spanning the gap. Germline CDR1 and CDR2: SGHAT and FQNNGV. This clonotype was sampled from a human donor with melanoma. This specimen consisted of CD8+ T cells from PBMCs, obtained at baseline or after one month of anti-PD-1 therapy (not recorded which). The chain links TRBV11-2 to TRBJ2-3; D call uncertain. The CDR3 sequence: CASSLGPVPTDTQYF. For the CDR3, the DNA is TGTGCCAGCAGCTTGGGCCCCGTGCCGACAGATACGCAGTATTTT.